This paragraph reports one T cell receptor (beta chain). Its antigen is not identified. TCRdb processed the reads anew with MiXCR; each CDR3 protein has one entry. The sample has about 300,000 distinct CDR3 sequences, about 25% seen once. Losses at the gene ends were 2 bases for V and 8 bases for J; bases not matched to a gene: 7. CDR1 and CDR2 from the germline V gene are SGHRS and YFSETQ. CDR3 size: 15 residues. The data belong to a study of T cell repertoires in cytomegalovirus infection. The wider study: It was the public TCR beta signatures that indicated both CMV infection and matching HLA type. Study-wide results and caveats: In two of eight donors, the top clonotype was HLA-C-restricted CMV-specific.

This clonotype was obtained from a human donor in good health (CMV status not recorded). Some clones in this sample may be carry-over from other donors' samples. The gene calls are TRBV5-1 and TRBJ2-1; 10 positions agree with TRBD2. The specimen was PBMCs. In DNA, the CDR3 is TGCGCCAGCAGCTTTGAGCGGGGGGGCCGGGATGAGCAGTTCTTC. It specifies CASSFERGGRDEQFF.